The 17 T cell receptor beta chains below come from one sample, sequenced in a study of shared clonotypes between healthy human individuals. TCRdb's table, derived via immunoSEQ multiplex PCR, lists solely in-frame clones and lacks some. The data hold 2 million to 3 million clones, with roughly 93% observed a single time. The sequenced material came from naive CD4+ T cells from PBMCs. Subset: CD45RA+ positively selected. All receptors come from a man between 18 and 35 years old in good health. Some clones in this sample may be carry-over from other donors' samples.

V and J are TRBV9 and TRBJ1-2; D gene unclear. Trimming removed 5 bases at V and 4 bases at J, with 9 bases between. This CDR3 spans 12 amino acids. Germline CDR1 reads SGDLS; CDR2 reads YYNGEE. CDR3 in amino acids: CASSLPPYGYTF. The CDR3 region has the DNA TGTGCCAGCAGTCTCCCACCCTATGGCTACACCTTC.

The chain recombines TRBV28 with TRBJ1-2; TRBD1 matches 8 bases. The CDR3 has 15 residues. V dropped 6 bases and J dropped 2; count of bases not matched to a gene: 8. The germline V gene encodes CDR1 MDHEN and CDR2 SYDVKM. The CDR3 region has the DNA TGTGCCAGCAGAAGACTTACAGGGGGAAACTATGGCTACACCTTC. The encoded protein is CASRRLTGGNYGYTF.

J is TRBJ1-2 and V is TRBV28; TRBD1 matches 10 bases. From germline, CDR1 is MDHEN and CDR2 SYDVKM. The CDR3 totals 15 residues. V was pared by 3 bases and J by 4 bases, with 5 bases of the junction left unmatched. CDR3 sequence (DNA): TGTGCCAGCAGTTTTCCGGGACAGGGGAGCTATGGCTACACCTTC. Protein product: CASSFPGQGSYGYTF.

The CDR3 nucleotides read TGTGCCAGCAGCTTAGATATCACCCCGCAGTATTTT. Protein sequence: CASSLDITPQYF. The chain couples TRBV11-2 to TRBJ2-3, with no clear D. Trimming left V 0 bases short and J 10 bases short, with 8 bases between. Germline CDR1 SGHAT, CDR2 FQNNGV. This CDR3 comprises 12 residues.

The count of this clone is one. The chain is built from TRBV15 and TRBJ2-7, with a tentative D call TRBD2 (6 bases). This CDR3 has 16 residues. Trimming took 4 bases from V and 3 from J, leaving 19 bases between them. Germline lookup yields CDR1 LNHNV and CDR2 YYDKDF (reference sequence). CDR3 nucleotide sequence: TGTGCCACCAGCACCAACCCTAGCGCCGGAATCTACGAGCAGTACTTC. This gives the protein CATSTNPSAGIYEQYF. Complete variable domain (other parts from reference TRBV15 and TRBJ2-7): DAMVIQNPRYQVTQFGKPVTLSCSQTLNHNVMYWYQQKSSQAPKLLFHYYDKDFNNEADTPDNFQSRRPNTSFCFLDIRSPGLGDTAMYLCATSTNPSAGIYEQYFGPGTRLTVT.

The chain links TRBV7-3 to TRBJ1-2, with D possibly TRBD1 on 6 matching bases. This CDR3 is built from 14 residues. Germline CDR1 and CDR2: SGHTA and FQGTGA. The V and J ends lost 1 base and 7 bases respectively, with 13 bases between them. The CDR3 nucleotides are TGTGCCAGCAGCTTAAAGAACAGGGAGAGTGGCTACACCTTC. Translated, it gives CASSLKNRESGYTF.

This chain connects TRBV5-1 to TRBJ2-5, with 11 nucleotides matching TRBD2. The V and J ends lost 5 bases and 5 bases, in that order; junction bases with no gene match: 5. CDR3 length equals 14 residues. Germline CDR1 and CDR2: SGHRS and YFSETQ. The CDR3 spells CASRDTSGGETQYF. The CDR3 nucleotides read TGCGCCAGCAGGGATACTAGCGGGGGTGAGACCCAGTACTTC.

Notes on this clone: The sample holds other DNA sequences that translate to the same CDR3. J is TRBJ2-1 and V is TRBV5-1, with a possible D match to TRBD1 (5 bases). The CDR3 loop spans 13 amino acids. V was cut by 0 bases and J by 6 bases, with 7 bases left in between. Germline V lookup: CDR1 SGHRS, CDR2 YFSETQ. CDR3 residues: CASSLGGPNEQFF. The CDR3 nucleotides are TGCGCCAGCAGCTTGGGGGGCCCCAATGAGCAGTTCTTC.

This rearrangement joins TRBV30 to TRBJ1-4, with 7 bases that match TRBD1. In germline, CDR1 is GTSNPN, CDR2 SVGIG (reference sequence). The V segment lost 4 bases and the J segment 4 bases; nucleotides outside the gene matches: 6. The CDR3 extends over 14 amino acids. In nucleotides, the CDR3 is TGTGCCTGGAACAACAGGGGTTTTAATGAAAAACTGTTTTTT. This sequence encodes CAWNNRGFNEKLFF.

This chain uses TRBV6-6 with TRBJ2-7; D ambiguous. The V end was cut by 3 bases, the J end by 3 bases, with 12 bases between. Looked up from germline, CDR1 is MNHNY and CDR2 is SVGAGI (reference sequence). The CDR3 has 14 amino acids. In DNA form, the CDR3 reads TGTGCCAGCAGTTATACCGAGAGATTCTACGAGCAGTACTTC. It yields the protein CASSYTERFYEQYF.

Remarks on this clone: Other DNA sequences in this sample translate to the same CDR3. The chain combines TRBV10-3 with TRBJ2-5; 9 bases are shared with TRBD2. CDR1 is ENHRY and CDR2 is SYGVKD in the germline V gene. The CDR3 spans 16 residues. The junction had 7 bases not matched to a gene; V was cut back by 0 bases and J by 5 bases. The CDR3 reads CAISESGGRAGETQYF. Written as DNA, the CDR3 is TGTGCCATCAGTGAGTCTGGCGGGAGGGCCGGGGAGACCCAGTACTTC.

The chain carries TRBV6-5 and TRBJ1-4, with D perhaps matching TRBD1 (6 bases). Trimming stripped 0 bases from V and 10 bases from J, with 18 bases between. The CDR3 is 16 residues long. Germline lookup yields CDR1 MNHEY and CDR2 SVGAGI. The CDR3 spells CASSYSLRGARGKLFF. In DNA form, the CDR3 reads TGTGCCAGCAGTTACTCTCTTCGGGGGGCTAGGGGAAAACTGTTTTTT.

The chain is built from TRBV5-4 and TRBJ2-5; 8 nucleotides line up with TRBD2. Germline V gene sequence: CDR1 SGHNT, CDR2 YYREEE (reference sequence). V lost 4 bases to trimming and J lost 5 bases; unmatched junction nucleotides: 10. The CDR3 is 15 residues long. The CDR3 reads CASSNTVGGRETQYF. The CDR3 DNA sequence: TGTGCCAGCAGCAACACGGTCGGCGGGAGGGAGACCCAGTACTTC. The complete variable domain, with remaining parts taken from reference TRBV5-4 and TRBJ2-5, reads ETGVTQSPTHLIKTRGQQVTLRCSSQSGHNTVSWYQQALGQGPQFIFQYYREEENGRGNFPPRFSGLQFPNYSSELNVNALELDDSALYLCASSNTVGGRETQYFGPGTRLLVL.

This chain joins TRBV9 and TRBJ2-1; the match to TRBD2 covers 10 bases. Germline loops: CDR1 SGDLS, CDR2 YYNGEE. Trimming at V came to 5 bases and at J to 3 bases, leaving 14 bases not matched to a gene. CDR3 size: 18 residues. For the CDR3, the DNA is TGTGCCAGCAGTCCTACAAGTACTAGCGGGGTGGGCTACAATGAGCAGTTCTTC. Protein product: CASSPTSTSGVGYNEQFF.

In nucleotides, the CDR3 is TGTGCCATCAGTGAGGCAGGAGGGCAGCCCCAGCATTTT. It specifies CAISEAGGQPQHF. The chain links TRBV10-3 to TRBJ1-5; D gene uncertain. V shed 2 bases and J shed 7 bases, with 9 bases lying between them. The germline V gene encodes CDR1 ENHRY and CDR2 SYGVKD. The CDR3 extends over 13 amino acids.

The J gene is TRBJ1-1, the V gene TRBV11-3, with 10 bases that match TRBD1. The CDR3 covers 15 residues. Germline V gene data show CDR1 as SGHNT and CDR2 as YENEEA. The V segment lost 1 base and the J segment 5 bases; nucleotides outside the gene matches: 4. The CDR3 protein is CASSLGGQGSTEAFF. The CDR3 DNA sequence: TGTGCCAGCAGCTTAGGGGGACAGGGGTCGACTGAAGCTTTCTTT.

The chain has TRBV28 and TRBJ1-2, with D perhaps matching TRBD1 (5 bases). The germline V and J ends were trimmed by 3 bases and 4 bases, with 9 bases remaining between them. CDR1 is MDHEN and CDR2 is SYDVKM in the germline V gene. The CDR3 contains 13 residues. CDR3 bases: TGTGCCAGCAGTTTTGGGGCCGCCTATGGCTACACCTTC. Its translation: CASSFGAAYGYTF.